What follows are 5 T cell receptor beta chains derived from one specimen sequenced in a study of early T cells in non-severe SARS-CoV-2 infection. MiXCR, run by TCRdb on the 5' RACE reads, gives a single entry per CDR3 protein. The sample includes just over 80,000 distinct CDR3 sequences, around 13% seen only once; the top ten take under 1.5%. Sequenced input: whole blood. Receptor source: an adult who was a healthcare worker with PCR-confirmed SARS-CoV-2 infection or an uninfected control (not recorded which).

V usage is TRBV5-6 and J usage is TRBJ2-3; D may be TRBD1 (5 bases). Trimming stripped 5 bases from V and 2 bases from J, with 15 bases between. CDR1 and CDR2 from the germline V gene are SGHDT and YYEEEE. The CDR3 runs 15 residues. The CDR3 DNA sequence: TGTGCCAGCAGACCCGACAGAAGAGCCACAGATACGCAGTATTTT. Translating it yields CASRPDRRATDTQYF.

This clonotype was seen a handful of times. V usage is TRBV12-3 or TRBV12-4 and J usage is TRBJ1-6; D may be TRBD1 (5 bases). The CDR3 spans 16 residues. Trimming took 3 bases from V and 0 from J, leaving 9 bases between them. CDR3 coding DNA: TGTGCCAGCAGTTTTGGGGGGAGCTCCTATAATTCACCCCTCCACTTT. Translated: CASSFGGSSYNSPLHF.

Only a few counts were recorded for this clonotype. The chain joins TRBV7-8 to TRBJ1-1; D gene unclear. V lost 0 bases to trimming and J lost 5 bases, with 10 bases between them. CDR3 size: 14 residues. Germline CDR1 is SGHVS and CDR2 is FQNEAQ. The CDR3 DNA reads TGTGCCAGCAGCTTAGCGGGTGGAAGGACTGAAGCTTTCTTT. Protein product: CASSLAGGRTEAFF.

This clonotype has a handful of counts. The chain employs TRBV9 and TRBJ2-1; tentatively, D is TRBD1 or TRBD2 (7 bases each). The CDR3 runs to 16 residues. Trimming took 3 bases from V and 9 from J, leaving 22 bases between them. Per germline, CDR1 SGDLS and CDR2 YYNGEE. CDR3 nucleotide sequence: TGTGCCAGCAGCGCCAGGCCCCCAGGGGGGGGCAGTGAGCAGTTCTTC. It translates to CASSARPPGGGSEQFF.

The CDR3 spells CASSQDRGHGYTF. The CDR3 DNA follows: TGTGCCAGCAGCCAAGATAGGGGCCATGGCTACACCTTC. The J gene is TRBJ1-2, the V gene TRBV3-1; maybe TRBD1 (5 bases). There are 13 residues in the CDR3. Germline V gives CDR1 LGHDT, CDR2 YNNKEL (reference sequence). V was trimmed by 0 bases and J by 6 bases, leaving 8 bases between them.